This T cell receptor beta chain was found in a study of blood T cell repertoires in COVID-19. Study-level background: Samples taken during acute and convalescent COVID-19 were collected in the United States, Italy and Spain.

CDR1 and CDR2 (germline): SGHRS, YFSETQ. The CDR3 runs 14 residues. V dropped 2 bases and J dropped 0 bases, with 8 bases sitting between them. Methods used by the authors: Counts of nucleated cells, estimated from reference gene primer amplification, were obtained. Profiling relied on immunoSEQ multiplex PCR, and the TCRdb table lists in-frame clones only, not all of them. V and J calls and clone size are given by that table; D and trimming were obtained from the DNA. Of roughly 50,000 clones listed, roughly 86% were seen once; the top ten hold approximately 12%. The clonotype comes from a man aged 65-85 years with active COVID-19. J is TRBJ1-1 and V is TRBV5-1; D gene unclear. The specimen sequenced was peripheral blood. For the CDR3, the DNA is TGCGCCAGCAGCTTATCGGGAATGAACACTGAAGCTTTCTTT. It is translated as CASSLSGMNTEAFF.